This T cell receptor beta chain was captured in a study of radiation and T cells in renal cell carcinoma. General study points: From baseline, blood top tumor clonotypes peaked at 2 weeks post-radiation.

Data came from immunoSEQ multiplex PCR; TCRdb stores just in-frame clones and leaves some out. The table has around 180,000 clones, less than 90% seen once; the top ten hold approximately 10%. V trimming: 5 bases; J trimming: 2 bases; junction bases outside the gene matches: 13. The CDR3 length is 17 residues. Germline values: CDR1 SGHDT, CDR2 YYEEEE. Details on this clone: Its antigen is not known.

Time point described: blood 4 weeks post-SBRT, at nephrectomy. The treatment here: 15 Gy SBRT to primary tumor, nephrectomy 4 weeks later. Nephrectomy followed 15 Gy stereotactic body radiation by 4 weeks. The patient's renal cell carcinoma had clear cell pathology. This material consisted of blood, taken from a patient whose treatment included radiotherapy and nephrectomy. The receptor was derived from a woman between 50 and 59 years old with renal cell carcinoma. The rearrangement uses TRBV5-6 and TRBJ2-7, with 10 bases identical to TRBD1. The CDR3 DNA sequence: TGTGCCAGCAGTCACTCCTATGGGGGACAGGGGACCTACGAGCAGTACTTC. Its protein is CASSHSYGGQGTYEQYF.